Listed here are 21 T cell receptor beta chains from one sample, sequenced in a study of T cell changes during pregnancy in multiple sclerosis (dated by TCRdb to the late 2010s). Libraries were prepared through the immunoSEQ multiplex PCR assay. TCRdb holds this immuneACCESS table with in-frame rearrangements only. Some clones are missing; in checked studies, unresolved V genes explain under half, and the rest has no known cause. The sample data list about 110,000 clones, and 85% to 95% of these were observed just once. 1.5% to 2% of the sample belongs to the ten largest clones. Sequenced material: peripheral blood, taken after pregnancy. Receptors originate from a female donor with multiple sclerosis, enrolled in a pregnancy study.

The chain recombines TRBV7-6 with TRBJ1-3; 7 nucleotides agree with TRBD1. The germline CDR1 and CDR2 sequences are SGHVS and FNYEAQ. Unmatched junction bases numbered 8, after V lost 2 bases and J lost 4 bases. CDR3 size: 16 residues. As DNA, the CDR3 is TGTGCCAGCAGCTTACCCGGGCAGGGGGAAGGAAACACCATATATTTT. Translated: CASSLPGQGEGNTIYF.

The rearrangement joins TRBV5-4 to TRBJ2-1; 8 positions agree with TRBD1. The germline gives CDR1 SGHNT, CDR2 YYREEE (reference sequence). The CDR3 runs to 16 residues. V shed 1 base and J 7 bases; nucleotides not matched to a gene: 10. The CDR3 here is CASSLPPGQDGNEQFF. The CDR3 coding sequence is TGTGCCAGCAGCTTGCCTCCGGGACAGGATGGGAATGAGCAGTTCTTC.

The rearrangement uses TRBV2 and TRBJ1-2, with D perhaps matching TRBD1 (6 bases). CDR3 length equals 12 residues. CDR1 is SNHLY and CDR2 is FYNNEI in the germline V gene. Trimming left V 5 bases short and J 8 bases short, with 12 bases between. CDR3 amino acids: CASSTQGQGYTF. In nucleotides, the CDR3 is TGTGCCAGCAGTACTCAGGGGCAGGGCTACACCTTC.

This rearrangement joins TRBV7-3 to TRBJ1-5; 7 bases are a match to TRBD1. CDR1 is SGHTA and CDR2 is FQGTGA in the germline V gene. V shed 2 bases and J 5 bases; nucleotides not matched to a gene: 6. The CDR3 totals 15 residues. CDR3 nucleotide sequence: TGTGCCAGCAGCTTATGGCAGGGGGGACATCAGCCCCAGCATTTT. Amino acids: CASSLWQGGHQPQHF.

J is TRBJ1-3 and V is TRBV5-6; no firm D call. The germline V gene encodes CDR1 SGHDT and CDR2 YYEEEE. The CDR3 is 15 residues long. The ends were cut back, 2 bases at V and 0 bases at J, with 9 bases in the middle. The CDR3 spells CASSLGGRSGNTIYF. CDR3 bases: TGTGCCAGCAGCTTAGGAGGGCGCTCTGGAAACACCATATATTTT.

The chain combines TRBV29-1 with TRBJ2-2, with D possibly being TRBD2 (5 bases). Germline CDR1 and CDR2: SQVTM and ANQGSEA. The CDR3 runs to 13 residues. V was cut by 4 bases and J by 0 bases, with 6 bases left in between. The CDR3 is CSVAGTNTGELFF. The CDR3 nucleotides are TGCAGCGTTGCGGGGACGAACACCGGGGAGCTGTTTTTT.

A single count supports this clone. The rearrangement joins TRBV10-3 to TRBJ1-5; perhaps TRBD1 as D (5 bases). The CDR3 has 16 residues. Per germline, CDR1 ENHRY and CDR2 SYGVKD. Trimming cost V 0 bases and J 1 base, with 10 bases left between them. CDR3 protein: CAISESGGASNQPQHF. As DNA, the CDR3 is TGTGCCATCAGTGAGTCTGGAGGGGCAAGCAATCAGCCCCAGCATTTT.

The rearrangement joins TRBV10-3 to TRBJ2-1, with TRBD2 identical over 9 bases. This CDR3 spans 14 amino acids. V lost 3 bases to trimming and J lost 7 bases; unmatched junction nucleotides: 4. Germline V gene lookup returns CDR1 ENHRY and CDR2 SYGVKD. CDR3 in DNA: TGTGCCATCAGTGATCCTAGCGGGACAAATGAGCAGTTCTTC. This codes for CAISDPSGTNEQFF.

The chain recombines TRBV27 with TRBJ2-5, with 7 bases aligning to TRBD1. In germline, CDR1 is MNHEY, CDR2 SMNVEV (reference sequence). The junction had 5 bases not matched to a gene; V was cut back by 6 bases and J by 1 base. This CDR3 has 14 amino acids. The CDR3 region is CASRVQGFQETQYF. Here the CDR3 DNA reads TGTGCCAGCAGAGTACAGGGGTTCCAAGAGACCCAGTACTTC.

The chain joins TRBV7-3 to TRBJ2-5; the match to TRBD1 covers 7 bases. The V segment lost 5 bases and the J segment 2 bases; nucleotides outside the gene matches: 5. The CDR3 sequence is 14 residues long. CDR1 and CDR2 (germline): SGHTA, FQGTGA. The CDR3 region is CASSATGTQETQYF. DNA of the CDR3: TGTGCCAGCAGCGCGACAGGGACACAAGAGACCCAGTACTTC. The complete variable domain, with remaining parts taken from reference TRBV7-3 and TRBJ2-5, reads GAGVSQTPSNKVTEKGKYVELRCDPISGHTALYWYRQSLGQGPEFLIYFQGTGAADDSGLPNDRFFAVRPEGSVSTLKIQRTERGDSAVYLCASSATGTQETQYFGPGTRLLVL.

The chain uses TRBV11-1 and TRBJ1-2; D is ambiguous. The CDR3 covers 12 residues. Trimming took 6 bases from V and 8 from J, leaving 13 bases between them. CDR1 is SGHAT and CDR2 is FQDESV in the germline V gene (reference sequence). The CDR3, as DNA: TGTGCCAGCAGTCCGGCGGGGATAGGCTACACCTTC. Its translation: CASSPAGIGYTF. The variable domain in full, completed from reference TRBV11-1 and TRBJ1-2, reads EAEVAQSPRYKITEKSQAVAFWCDPISGHATLYWYRQILGQGPELLVQFQDESVVDDSQLPKDRFSAERLKGVDSTLKIQPAELGDSAMYLCASSPAGIGYTFGSGTRLTVV.

This clone showed up just a few times. The chain has TRBV27 and TRBJ1-2; perhaps TRBD1 as D (5 bases). The CDR3 has 15 residues. The V and J ends lost 6 bases and 1 base respectively, with 15 bases between them. CDR1 MNHEY and CDR2 SMNVEV come from the germline V gene (reference sequence). The CDR3 region is CASSPEFRVNYGYTF. CDR3 DNA sequence: TGTGCCAGCAGCCCAGAATTCAGGGTTAACTATGGCTACACCTTC.

The chain is built from TRBV5-4 and TRBJ1-1; weak D call: TRBD1 (6 bases). V was clipped by 0 bases and J by 6 bases, with 12 bases between them. The CDR3 has 14 residues. CDR1 is SGHNT, CDR2 YYREEE, per germline (reference sequence). CDR3 loop: CASSLDQGSAEAFF. CDR3 in DNA: TGTGCCAGCAGCTTGGATCAGGGGAGCGCTGAAGCTTTCTTT.

DNA for the CDR3: TGTGCCAGCAGTCCTCCTGGGGGGGGTGACTATGGCTACACCTTC. It encodes CASSPPGGGDYGYTF. This rearrangement joins TRBV7-9 to TRBJ1-2, with D possibly matching TRBD1 (5 bases). The CDR3 totals 15 residues. The germline CDR1 and CDR2 sequences are SEHNR and FQNEAQ (reference sequence). The ends were cut back, 6 bases at V and 3 bases at J, with 17 bases in the middle.

The CDR3 region has the DNA TGTGCCAGCAGTTACTCGATTGGAGTGGGGCATAATTCACCCCTCCACTTT. This translates into CASSYSIGVGHNSPLHF. The chain joins TRBV6-7 to TRBJ1-6; tentatively, D is TRBD1 (5 bases). TRBV6-7 is an ORF, with its function uncertain. The CDR3 contains 17 residues. V was pared by 0 bases and J by 5 bases, with 14 bases between.

The J gene is TRBJ1-2, the V gene TRBV7-2; D call uncertain. With 1 base removed from V and 3 bases from J, the gap between germline ends came to 15 bases. The length of the CDR3 is 16 residues. In germline, CDR1 is SGHTA, CDR2 FQGNSA. This chain's CDR3 is CASSLGGFSLDYGYTF. The CDR3 DNA is TGTGCCAGCAGCTTAGGTGGCTTCTCCCTCGACTATGGCTACACCTTC.

As DNA, the CDR3 is TGCGCCAGCAGCTCCACTAGCGGACGCTACGAGCAGTACTTC. It codes for CASSSTSGRYEQYF. The chain couples TRBV5-1 to TRBJ2-7, with 8 bases fitting TRBD2. This CDR3 region has 14 residues. Germline V gives CDR1 SGHRS, CDR2 YFSETQ. Trimming cost V 3 bases and J 3 bases; bases outside gene matches: 5.

The V gene is TRBV6-1, the J gene TRBJ2-3; the match to TRBD2 covers 12 bases. The V gene's germline CDR1 is MNHNS and CDR2 SASEGT. Unmatched junction bases numbered 0, after V lost 1 base and J lost 4 bases. This CDR3 contains 15 residues. The CDR3 loop reads CASSEGTSGADTQYF. DNA for the CDR3: TGTGCCAGCAGTGAAGGGACTAGCGGGGCAGATACGCAGTATTTT.

V is TRBV29-1 and J is TRBJ1-2, with D unresolved. Germline loops: CDR1 SQVTM, CDR2 ANQGSEA. This CDR3 has 12 residues. The V end lost 2 bases, the J end lost 0 bases, and 4 bases lay between the germline ends. For the CDR3, the DNA is TGCAGCGTTGAAAGCTCTAACTATGGCTACACCTTC. Encoded protein: CSVESSNYGYTF.

This clone was seen once. The chain recombines TRBV6-1 with TRBJ1-5; D possibly corresponds to TRBD1 (5 bases). The length of the CDR3 is 15 residues. V was trimmed by 8 bases and J by 1 base, leaving 15 bases between them. Germline CDR1 reads MNHNS; CDR2 reads SASEGT. The CDR3 protein is CASGFGAKSNQPQHF. The CDR3 nucleotides read TGTGCCAGCGGGTTTGGGGCCAAAAGCAATCAGCCCCAGCATTTT.

The V and J genes are TRBV9 and TRBJ1-1; 8 bases are a match to TRBD1. The CDR3 extends over 14 amino acids. V lost 3 bases to trimming and J lost 4 bases; unmatched junction nucleotides: 5. Germline loops: CDR1 SGDLS, CDR2 YYNGEE. This CDR3 reads CASSAYRGGTEAFF. CDR3 bases: TGTGCCAGCAGCGCGTACAGGGGGGGCACTGAAGCTTTCTTT.